This T cell receptor (beta chain) stems from a study of T-cell memory formation after mild COVID-19. Study at large: TCR clusters were mostly confined to one donor each.

The V end was cut by 4 bases, the J end by 3 bases, with 17 bases between. The CDR3 totals 16 residues. Germline V lookup: CDR1 LGHNA, CDR2 YNFKEQ. As regards this clonotype: Its antigen is not known.

It was 5'RACE with constant-segment primers that produced the TCR alpha and TCR beta cDNA libraries, which carried sample barcodes and UMIs. TCRdb itself ran the 5' RACE reads through MiXCR, one entry per CDR3 protein. The sample shows around 340,000 distinct CDR3 sequences, more than 20% of them seen only once. Study-wide results and limits: CD4+ bias marked clones expanding day 15 to 37, unlike balanced contracting clones.

The chain links TRBV4-2 to TRBJ2-3, with a tentative D call TRBD2 (6 bases). The sequenced sample was PBMCs or a T cell subset sorted from them (not recorded which). This receptor was taken from an adult woman who had mild COVID-19 (a few samples of this study predate the infection). Cell type and time point are not known. The CDR3 DNA is TGTGCCAGCAGCCTTTTAGCGGTTGGGACGACAGATACGCAGTATTTT. Amino acids: CASSLLAVGTTDTQYF.